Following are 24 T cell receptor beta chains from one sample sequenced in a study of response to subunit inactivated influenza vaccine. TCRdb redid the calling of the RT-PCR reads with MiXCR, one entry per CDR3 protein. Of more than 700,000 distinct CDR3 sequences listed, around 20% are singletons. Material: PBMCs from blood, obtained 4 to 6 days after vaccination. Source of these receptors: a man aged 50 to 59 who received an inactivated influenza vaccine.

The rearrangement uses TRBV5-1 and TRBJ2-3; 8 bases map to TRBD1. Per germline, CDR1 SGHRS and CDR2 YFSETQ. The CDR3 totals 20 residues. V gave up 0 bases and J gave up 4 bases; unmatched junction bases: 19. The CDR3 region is CASSLVRGQGRSRTPDTQYF. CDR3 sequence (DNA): TGCGCCAGCAGCTTGGTTCGAGGACAGGGTCGTTCCAGGACCCCAGATACGCAGTATTTT.

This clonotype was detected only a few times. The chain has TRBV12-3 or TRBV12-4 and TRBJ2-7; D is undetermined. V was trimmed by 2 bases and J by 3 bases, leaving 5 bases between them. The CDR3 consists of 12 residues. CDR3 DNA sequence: TGTGCCAGCAGTTTACAGTTCTACGAGCAGTACTTC. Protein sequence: CASSLQFYEQYF.

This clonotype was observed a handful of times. CDR3 sequence: CASSSPLLQGAYGYTF. The CDR3 region has the DNA TGTGCCAGCTCATCCCCCCTTTTACAAGGGGCCTATGGCTACACCTTC. V is TRBV18 and J is TRBJ1-2, with a tentative D call TRBD1 (5 bases). Germline values: CDR1 KGHSH, CDR2 LQKENI. The CDR3 is made up of 16 amino acids. Trimming pared 5 bases from V and 4 bases from J, leaving 20 bases between. Filled out from reference TRBV18 and TRBJ1-2, the complete variable domain reads NAGVMQNPRHLVRRRGQEARLRCSPMKGHSHVYWYRQLPEEGLKFMVYLQKENIIDESGMPKERFSAEFPKEGPSILRIQQVVRGDSAAYFCASSSPLLQGAYGYTFGSGTRLTVV.

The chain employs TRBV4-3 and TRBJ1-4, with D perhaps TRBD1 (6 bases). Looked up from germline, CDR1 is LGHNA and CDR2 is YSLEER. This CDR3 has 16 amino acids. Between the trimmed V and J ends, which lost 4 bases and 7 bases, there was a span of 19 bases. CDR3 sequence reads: CASSRIGGRYGEKLFF. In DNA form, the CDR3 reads TGCGCCAGCAGCCGTATAGGGGGACGGTACGGTGAAAAACTGTTTTTT.

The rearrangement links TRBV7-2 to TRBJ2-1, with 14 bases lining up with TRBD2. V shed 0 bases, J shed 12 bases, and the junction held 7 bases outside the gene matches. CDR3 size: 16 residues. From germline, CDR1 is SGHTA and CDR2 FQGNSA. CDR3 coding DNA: TGTGCCAGCAGCTTAGCACAGACTAGCGGGAGGGCAAGGCAGTTCTTC. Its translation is CASSLAQTSGRARQFF.

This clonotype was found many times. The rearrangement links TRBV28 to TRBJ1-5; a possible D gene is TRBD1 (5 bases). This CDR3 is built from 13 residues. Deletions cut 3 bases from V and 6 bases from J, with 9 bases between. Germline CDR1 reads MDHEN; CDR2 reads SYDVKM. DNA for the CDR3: TGTGCCAGCAGTTTTGAGGGGACTCAGCCCCAGCATTTT. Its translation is CASSFEGTQPQHF.

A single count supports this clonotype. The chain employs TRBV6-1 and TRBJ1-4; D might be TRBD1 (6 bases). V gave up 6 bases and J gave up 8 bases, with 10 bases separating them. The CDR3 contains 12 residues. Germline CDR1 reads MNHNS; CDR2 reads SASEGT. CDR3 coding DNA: TGTGCCAGCAGACAGGGAAACGAAAAACTGTTTTTT. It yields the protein CASRQGNEKLFF.

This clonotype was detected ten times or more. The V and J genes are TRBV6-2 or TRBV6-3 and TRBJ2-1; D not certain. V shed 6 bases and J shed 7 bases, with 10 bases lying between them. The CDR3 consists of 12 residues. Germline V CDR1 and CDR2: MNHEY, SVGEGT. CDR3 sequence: CASSGRFNEQFF. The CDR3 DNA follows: TGTGCCAGCAGCGGACGGTTTAATGAGCAGTTCTTC.

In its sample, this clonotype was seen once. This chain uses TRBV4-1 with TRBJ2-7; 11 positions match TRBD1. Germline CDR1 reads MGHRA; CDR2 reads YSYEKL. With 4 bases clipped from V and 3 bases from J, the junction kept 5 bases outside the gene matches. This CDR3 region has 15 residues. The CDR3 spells CASSPTGQGVYEQYF. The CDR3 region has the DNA TGCGCCAGCAGCCCAACGGGACAGGGGGTCTACGAGCAGTACTTC.

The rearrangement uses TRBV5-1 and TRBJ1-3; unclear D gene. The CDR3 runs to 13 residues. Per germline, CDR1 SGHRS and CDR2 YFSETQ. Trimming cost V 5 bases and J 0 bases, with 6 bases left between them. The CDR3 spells CASRIPSGNTIYF. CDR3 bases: TGCGCCAGCAGAATCCCCTCTGGAAACACCATATATTTT.

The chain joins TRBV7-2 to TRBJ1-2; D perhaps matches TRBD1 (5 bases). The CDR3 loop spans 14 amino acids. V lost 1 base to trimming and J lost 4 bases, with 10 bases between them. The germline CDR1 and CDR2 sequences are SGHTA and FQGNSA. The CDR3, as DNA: TGTGCCAGCAGCTTAGGGGAGGGGCCCTATGGCTACACCTTC. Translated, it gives CASSLGEGPYGYTF.

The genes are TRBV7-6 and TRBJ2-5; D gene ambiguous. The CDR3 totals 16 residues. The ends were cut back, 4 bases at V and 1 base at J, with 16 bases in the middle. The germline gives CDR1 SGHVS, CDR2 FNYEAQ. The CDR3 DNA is TGTGCCAGCAGCTCCCTAGAAAAGGGTGGCCAAGAGACCCAGTACTTC. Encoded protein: CASSSLEKGGQETQYF.

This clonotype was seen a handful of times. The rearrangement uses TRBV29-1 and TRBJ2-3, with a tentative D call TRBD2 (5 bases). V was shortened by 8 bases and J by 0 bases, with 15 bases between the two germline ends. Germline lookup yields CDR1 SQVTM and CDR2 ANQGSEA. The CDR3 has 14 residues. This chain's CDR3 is CSSAGVISTDTQYF. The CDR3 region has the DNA TGCAGCTCAGCCGGGGTTATTAGCACAGATACGCAGTATTTT.

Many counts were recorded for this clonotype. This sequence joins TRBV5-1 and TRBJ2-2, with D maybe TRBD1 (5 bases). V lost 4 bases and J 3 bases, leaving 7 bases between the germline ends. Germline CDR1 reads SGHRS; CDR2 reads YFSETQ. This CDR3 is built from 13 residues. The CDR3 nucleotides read TGCGCCAGCAGCCTACAGGACACCGGGGAGCTGTTTTTT. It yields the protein CASSLQDTGELFF.

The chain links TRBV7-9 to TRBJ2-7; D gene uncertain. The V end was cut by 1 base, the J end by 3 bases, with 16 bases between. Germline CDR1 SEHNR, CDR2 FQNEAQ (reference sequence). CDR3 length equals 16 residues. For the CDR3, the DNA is TGTGCCAGCAGCTTAGTAGTGTCGGTGAGAAGCTACGAGCAGTACTTC. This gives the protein CASSLVVSVRSYEQYF.

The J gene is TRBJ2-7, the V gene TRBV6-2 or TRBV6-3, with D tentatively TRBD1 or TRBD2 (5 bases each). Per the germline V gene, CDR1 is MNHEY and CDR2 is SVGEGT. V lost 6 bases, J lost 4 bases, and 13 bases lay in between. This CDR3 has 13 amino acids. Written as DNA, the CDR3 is TGTGCCAGCAGGGAAGGGACCTGGTACGAGCAGTACTTC. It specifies CASREGTWYEQYF.

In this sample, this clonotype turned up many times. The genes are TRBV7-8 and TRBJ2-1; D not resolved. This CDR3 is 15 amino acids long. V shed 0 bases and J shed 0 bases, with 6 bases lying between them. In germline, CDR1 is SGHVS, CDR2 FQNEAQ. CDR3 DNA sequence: TGTGCCAGCAGCTTAGCGCCTAGCTCCTACAATGAGCAGTTCTTC. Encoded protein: CASSLAPSSYNEQFF.

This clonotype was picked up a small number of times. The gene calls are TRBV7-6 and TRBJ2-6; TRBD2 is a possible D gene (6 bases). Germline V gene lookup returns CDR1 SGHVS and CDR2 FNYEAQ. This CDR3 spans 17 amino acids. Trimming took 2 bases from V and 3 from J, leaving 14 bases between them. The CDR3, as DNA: TGTGCCAGCAGCTTATATGGAGGAGGGGTTGGGGCCAACGTCCTGACTTTC. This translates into CASSLYGGGVGANVLTF.

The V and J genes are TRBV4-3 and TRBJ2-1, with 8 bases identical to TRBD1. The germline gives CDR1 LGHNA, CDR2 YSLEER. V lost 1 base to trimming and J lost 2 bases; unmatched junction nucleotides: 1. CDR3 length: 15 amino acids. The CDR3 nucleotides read TGCGCCAGCAGCCAAGGGACAGGGACCTACAATGAGCAGTTCTTC. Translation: CASSQGTGTYNEQFF.

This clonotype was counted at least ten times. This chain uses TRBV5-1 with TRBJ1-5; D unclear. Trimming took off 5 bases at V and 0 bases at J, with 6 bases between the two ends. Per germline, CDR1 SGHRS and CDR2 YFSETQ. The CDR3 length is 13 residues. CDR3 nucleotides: TGCGCCAGCAGGTTTGCTAGCAATCAGCCCCAGCATTTT. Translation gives CASRFASNQPQHF. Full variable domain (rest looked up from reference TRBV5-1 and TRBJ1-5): KAGVTQTPRYLIKTRGQQVTLSCSPISGHRSVSWYQQTPGQGLQFLFEYFSETQRNKGNFPGRFSGRQFSNSRSEMNVSTLELGDSALYLCASRFASNQPQHFGDGTRLSIL.

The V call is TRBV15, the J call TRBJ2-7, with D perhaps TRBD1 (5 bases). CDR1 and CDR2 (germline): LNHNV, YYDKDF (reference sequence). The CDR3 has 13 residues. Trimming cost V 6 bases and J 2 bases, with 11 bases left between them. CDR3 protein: CATSRTLTYEQYF. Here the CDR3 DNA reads TGTGCCACCAGTAGGACACTCACCTACGAGCAGTACTTC.

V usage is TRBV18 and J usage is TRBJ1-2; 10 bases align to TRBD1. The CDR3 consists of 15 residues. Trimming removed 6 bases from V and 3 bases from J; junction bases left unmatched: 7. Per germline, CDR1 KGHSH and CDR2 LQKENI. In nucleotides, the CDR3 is TGTGCCAGCTCCGGGACAGGGGATGCGTACTATGGCTACACCTTC. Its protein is CASSGTGDAYYGYTF. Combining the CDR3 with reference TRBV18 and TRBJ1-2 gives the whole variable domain NAGVMQNPRHLVRRRGQEARLRCSPMKGHSHVYWYRQLPEEGLKFMVYLQKENIIDESGMPKERFSAEFPKEGPSILRIQQVVRGDSAAYFCASSGTGDAYYGYTFGSGTRLTVV.

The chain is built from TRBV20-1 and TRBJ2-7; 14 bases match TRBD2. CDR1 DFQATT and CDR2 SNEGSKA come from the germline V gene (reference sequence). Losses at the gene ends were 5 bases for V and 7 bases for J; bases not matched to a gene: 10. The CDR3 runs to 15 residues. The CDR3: CSAPNSGLAGVEQYF. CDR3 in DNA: TGCAGTGCTCCGAATTCGGGACTAGCGGGAGTGGAGCAGTACTTC.

The chain's CDR3 is CASSLVSSYGYTF. CDR3 coding DNA: TGTGCCAGCAGCTTAGTCAGTTCCTATGGCTACACCTTC. The gene calls are TRBV7-2 and TRBJ1-2; no firm D call. The CDR3 runs 13 residues. Trimming cost V 1 base and J 4 bases, with 7 bases left between them. Germline CDR1 reads SGHTA; CDR2 reads FQGNSA. Using reference TRBV7-2 and TRBJ1-2 for the parts outside the CDR3, the full variable domain is GAGVSQSPSNKVTEKGKDVELRCDPISGHTALYWYRQSLGQGLEFLIYFQGNSAPDKSGLPSDRFSAERTGGSVSTLTIQRTQQEDSAVYLCASSLVSSYGYTFGSGTRLTVV.